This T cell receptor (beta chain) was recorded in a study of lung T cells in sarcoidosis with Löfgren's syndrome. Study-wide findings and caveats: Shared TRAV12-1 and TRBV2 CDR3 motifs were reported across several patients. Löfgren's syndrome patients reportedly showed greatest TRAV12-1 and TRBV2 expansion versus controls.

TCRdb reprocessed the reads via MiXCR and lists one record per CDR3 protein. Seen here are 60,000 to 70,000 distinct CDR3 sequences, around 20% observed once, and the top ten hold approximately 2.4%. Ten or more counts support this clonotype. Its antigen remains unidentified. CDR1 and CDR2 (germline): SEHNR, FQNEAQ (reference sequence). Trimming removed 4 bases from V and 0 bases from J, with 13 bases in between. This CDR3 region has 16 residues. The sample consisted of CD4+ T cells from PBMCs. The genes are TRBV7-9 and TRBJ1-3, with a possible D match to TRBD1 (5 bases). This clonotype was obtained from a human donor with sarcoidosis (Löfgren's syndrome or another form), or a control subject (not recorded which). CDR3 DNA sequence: TGTGCCAGCAGCTCCCGGGGGTCCTACTCTGGAAACACCATATATTTT. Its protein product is CASSSRGSYSGNTIYF.